A selection of T cell receptor beta chains follows, all from one sample in a study of blood T cell repertoires in COVID-19. TCRdb keeps only in-frame clones here, not all; method: immunoSEQ multiplex PCR. The repertoire includes about 410,000 clones, approximately 91% of them detected once, and about 1.6% sits in the top ten. What was sequenced was peripheral blood. The origin of the receptors is a woman aged 40 to 55 with COVID-19, enrolled during active disease. CDR3s leave out the opening cysteine and the closing phenylalanine or tryptophan. The order of the fields is V gene, CDR3 protein.

V: TRBV5-8; CDR3: ASRNRGRNTIY
V: TRBV18; CDR3: ASSPRNSPGGSSYNEQF
V: TRBV5-1; CDR3: ASSLGPVGTGTGELF
V: TRBV6-1; CDR3: ASSEAGQGNPYEQY
V: TRBV30; CDR3: AWSVSRDYNEQF
V: TRBV28; CDR3: ASSPPGLAGGLISREQY
V: TRBV19; CDR3: ASRATGNQPQH
V: TRBV29-1; CDR3: SVIPGQGAYEQY
V: TRBV4-1; CDR3: ASSHPNDWGGGYT
V: TRBV27; CDR3: ASIDTGSYEQY
V: TRBV29-1; CDR3: SVGGLAGTGELF
V: TRBV5-4; CDR3: ASSPLAGQGSRAGELF
V: TRBV19; CDR3: ASSIPRQGFNYGYT
V: TRBV2; CDR3: ASSRQSSYNEQF
V: TRBV27; CDR3: ASSPRQGGSPLH
V: TRBV27; CDR3: ASSLDAGDEQY
V: TRBV7-2; CDR3: ASSSRVWGYT